The 23 T cell receptor beta chains below were found in one sample sequenced in a study of tumor and adjacent non-tumor tissue in lung cancer. No cell sorting was done before RNA was extracted from the tissue. This non-tumor lung sample came from over 3 cm beyond the tumor edge. TCRbeta libraries were built with three rounds of nested PCR, modified from ARM-PCR. TCRdb redid the calling of the multiplex PCR reads with MiXCR, one entry per CDR3 protein. The sample lists about 77,000 distinct CDR3 sequences; 76% were seen once. Sequenced input: distant non-tumor lung tissue. Receptors were obtained from a man between 65 and 85 years old with non-small cell lung cancer.

In regard to this clonotype: No conserved phenylalanine or tryptophan is present at the end of the CDR3, so a read error is the likely explanation. This sequence joins TRBV4-1 and TRBJ1-4, with D perhaps TRBD1 (6 bases). Germline values: CDR1 MGHRA, CDR2 YSYEKL. The CDR3 sequence is 15 residues long. The CDR3 sequence is CASRRDKTTDEKLFS. The CDR3 DNA is TGCGCCAGCAGACGGGACAAAACAACTGATGAAAAACTGTTTTCT.

This clonotype was counted at least ten times. In DNA form, the CDR3 reads TGTGCCACTCAAGGACCGCAGGGGAATTCACCCCTCCACTTT. Translation gives CATQGPQGNSPLHF. V is TRBV10-3 and J is TRBJ1-6, with D possibly being TRBD1 (6 bases). CDR3 size: 14 residues. Germline V gene lookup returns CDR1 ENHRY and CDR2 SYGVKD. The ends were cut back, 10 bases at V and 7 bases at J, with 17 bases in the middle.

The chain links TRBV10-2 to TRBJ2-2; a weak D match, TRBD2 (6 bases). The CDR3 runs 13 residues. Trimming took off 5 bases at V and 12 bases at J, with 16 bases between the two ends. Germline values: CDR1 WSHSY, CDR2 SAAADI. CDR3 amino acids: CASSSVGSRKLFF. For the CDR3, the DNA is TGCGCCAGCAGTTCCGTCGGGAGTCGGAAGCTGTTTTTT.

In this sample, this clonotype turned up a few times. A read error is possible here, since a much larger clone lies one base away. The V call is TRBV28, the J call TRBJ2-1; 11 nucleotides match TRBD2. The CDR3 extends over 17 amino acids. Germline V gives CDR1 MDHEN, CDR2 SYDVKM. The CDR3 sequence: CASSPRRTSGSGNGQFF. CDR3 DNA: TGTGCCAGCAGCCCAAGGCGAACTAGCGGGAGTGGCAATGGGCAGTTCTTC.

Comment on this clonotype: Since no conserved phenylalanine or tryptophan closes the CDR3, a read error is the likely cause. This chain joins TRBV13 and TRBJ2-3, with TRBD2 identical over 7 bases. The CDR3 contains 14 residues. V was clipped by 4 bases and J by 5 bases; unmatched bases: 6. Germline V CDR1 and CDR2: PRHDT, FYEKMQ (reference sequence). CDR3 amino acids: CASSSAGSIDTQYS. CDR3 bases: TGTGCCAGCAGCTCAGCGGGATCCATAGATACGCAGTATTCT.

This clonotype was seen at least ten times. V and J are TRBV12-3 or TRBV12-4 and TRBJ2-2, with 9 bases fitting TRBD2. V lost 8 bases and J lost 2; bases outside the gene matches: 9. There are 16 residues in the CDR3. The DNA of the CDR3 is TGTGCCAGCGGAGTTAGCGGGGGCGCAAACACCGGGGAGCTGTTTTTT. It translates to CASGVSGGANTGELFF.

The rearrangement joins TRBV4-3 to TRBJ2-7; D is ambiguous. The CDR3 covers 16 residues. V shed 4 bases and J shed 0 bases, with 16 bases lying between them. Germline V gene lookup returns CDR1 LGHNA and CDR2 YSLEER. The CDR3: CASSRGPDKYSYEQYF. Written as DNA, the CDR3 is TGCGCCAGCAGCCGAGGTCCAGATAAATACTCCTACGAGCAGTACTTC.

Details on this clonotype: The conserved phenylalanine or tryptophan is not found at the CDR3 terminus, so this likely reflects a read error. The chain employs TRBV7-9 and TRBJ2-2; D perhaps matches TRBD1 (5 bases). The CDR3 sequence is 17 residues long. CDR1 is SEHNR and CDR2 is FQNEAQ in the germline V gene (reference sequence). V was trimmed by 4 bases and J by 5 bases, leaving 20 bases between them. The CDR3 reads CASSSMGPTARTGELFY. CDR3 coding DNA: TGTGCCAGCAGCTCCATGGGCCCGACAGCAAGGACCGGGGAGCTGTTTTAT.

With respect to this clonotype: A much bigger clone sits one base away, suggesting this may be a read error. The rearrangement links TRBV5-5 to TRBJ2-5, with 11 bases aligning to TRBD2. This CDR3 has 16 amino acids. Germline loops: CDR1 SGHKS, CDR2 YYEKEE (reference sequence). The CDR3 DNA reads as TGTGCCATCAGCTTGGAGGTAGCGGGAGGGCGAGAGACCCAGTACTTC. Amino acid sequence: CAISLEVAGGRETQYF.

Details on this clonotype: The conserved phenylalanine or tryptophan is not found at the CDR3 terminus, so this likely reflects a read error. The chain joins TRBV5-5 to TRBJ1-1; the D is unclear. Germline loops: CDR1 SGHKS, CDR2 YYEKEE (reference sequence). The length of the CDR3 is 13 residues. DNA for the CDR3: TGTGCCAGCAACTTGGACCTTAACACTGAAGCTTTCATT. Residues: CASNLDLNTEAFI.

The sample holds many counts of this clonotype. V usage is TRBV28 and J usage is TRBJ2-5; a possible D gene is TRBD1 (5 bases). V was clipped by 4 bases and J by 5 bases, with 14 bases between them. The germline V gene encodes CDR1 MDHEN and CDR2 SYDVKM. CDR3 length equals 14 residues. In DNA, the CDR3 is TGTGCCAGCAGTTCAAAGGGGCCCAGGGAGACCCAGTACTTC. Protein sequence: CASSSKGPRETQYF.

As to this clonotype: The junction does not match germline at one end; this may be a read error. The V and J genes are TRBV12-3 or TRBV12-4 and TRBJ2-1; TRBD2 agrees at 7 bases. This CDR3 has 16 residues. CDR3 sequence (DNA): TGTGTCAGCAGTTGGGGGGGTTGGGGCTGGGGGAATGAGCAGTTCTTC. This codes for CVSSWGGWGWGNEQFF.

This clonotype was found a few times. The chain couples TRBV29-1 to TRBJ2-5; D gene unclear. The germline V gene encodes CDR1 SQVTM and CDR2 ANQGSEA. CDR3 length equals 16 residues. Trimming removed 7 bases from V and 1 base from J, with 22 bases in between. The CDR3 DNA is TGCAGCGCCAAGTCCTACCTCCAGATAGGCCAAGAGACCCAGTACTTC. It translates to CSAKSYLQIGQETQYF.

This clonotype has just one count. The chain joins TRBV29-1 to TRBJ1-1; D ambiguous. Trimming stripped 4 bases from V and 7 bases from J, with 16 bases between. CDR3 size: 13 residues. Germline V CDR1 and CDR2: SQVTM, ANQGSEA. As DNA, the CDR3 is TGCAGCGTTGTTATCCAGATGAAGAATGAAGCTTTCTTT. Translated: CSVVIQMKNEAFF.

This clonotype appeared once. The junction does not match germline at one end; this may be a read error. CDR3 bases: TGTGCCAGCAGTAGCCCCGGGGGTGGCGCGGACAATGAGCAGCTCTTC. Translating it yields CASSSPGGGADNEQLF. The chain has TRBV6-5 and TRBJ2-1; D is possibly TRBD2 (6 bases). This CDR3 spans 16 amino acids. Germline CDR1 is MNHEY and CDR2 is SVGAGI.

This clonotype appeared a single time. An end of the junction does not agree with germline; a read error may underlie this. The chain combines TRBV6-5 with TRBJ2-6; 12 positions match TRBD1. This CDR3 is 17 amino acids long. In germline, CDR1 is MNHEY, CDR2 SVGAGI. CDR3 nucleotides: TGTACCAGCAGTTCCGGGACAGGGGGCTTTGGGACCAACGTCCTGACTTTC. Its protein product is CTSSSGTGGFGTNVLTF.

On this clonotype itself: The junction and the germline gene differ at one end; a read error may be behind it. The CDR3 nucleotides read TGTGCCAGTAAGGGCCCAGCCGGGGGAGTTGAGCACTACTTC. Its translation: CASKGPAGGVEHYF. The chain is built from TRBV19 and TRBJ2-1, with D possibly TRBD2 on 6 matching bases. The length of the CDR3 is 14 residues. Germline V CDR1 and CDR2: LNHDA, SQIVND (reference sequence).

Concerning this clonotype itself: Germline is not matched at one junction end, which may reflect a read error. The chain employs TRBV10-1 and TRBJ1-2, with a tentative D call TRBD1 (6 bases). The germline V gene encodes CDR1 WNHNN and CDR2 SYGVQD (reference sequence). This CDR3 region has 15 residues. CDR3: CPSSESTGQPYGYIF. Here the CDR3 DNA reads TGCCCCAGCAGTGAGTCGACAGGCCAACCCTATGGCTACATCTTC.

Details on this clonotype: Mismatch with germline at one junction end may stem from a read error. The rearrangement joins TRBV11-2 to TRBJ2-7; the match to TRBD1 covers 8 bases. Germline V gives CDR1 SGHAT, CDR2 FQNNGV. This CDR3 comprises 14 residues. Here the CDR3 DNA reads TGCGCCACCAGCCTGGGACAGGTCTCCTACGGGCAGTACTTC. This sequence encodes CATSLGQVSYGQYF.

The V and J genes are TRBV11-2 and TRBJ2-3; 10 nucleotides align to TRBD1. The CDR3 runs to 15 residues. Germline values: CDR1 SGHAT, CDR2 FQNNGV. As DNA, the CDR3 is TGTGCATGCAGACTCGGACAGGGGGTCGCAGATACGCAGTATTTT. Translated, it gives CACRLGQGVADTQYF.

A few counts support this clonotype. The chain has TRBV14 and TRBJ2-5; TRBD2 agrees at 9 bases. CDR1 is SGHDN and CDR2 is FVKESK in the germline V gene. V shed 4 bases, J shed 4 bases, and the junction held 10 bases outside the gene matches. The CDR3 is 16 amino acids. CDR3 sequence: CASSPIWTSVSETQYF. The CDR3 bases are TGTGCCAGCAGCCCGATCTGGACTAGCGTCTCAGAGACCCAGTACTTC.

In the case of this clonotype: A much larger clone is a single base away; this may be a read error. The gene calls are TRBV28 and TRBJ1-1; D is ambiguous. Germline V gene lookup returns CDR1 MDHEN and CDR2 SYDVKM. This CDR3 comprises 11 residues. CDR3 DNA: TGTGTCAGCAGTTGGGAACGTGAAGCTTTCTTT. Translated, it gives CVSSWEREAFF.

Comment on this clonotype: The CDR3 end shows no conserved phenylalanine or tryptophan, and so a read error is likely. This chain connects TRBV29-1 to TRBJ2-1; no definite D call. CDR1 and CDR2 from the germline V gene are SQVTM and ANQGSEA. The CDR3 has 14 residues. CDR3 protein: CRVELWSSYNEQFV. In DNA form, the CDR3 reads TGCCGCGTGGAGTTGTGGAGCTCCTACAATGAGCAGTTCGTC.